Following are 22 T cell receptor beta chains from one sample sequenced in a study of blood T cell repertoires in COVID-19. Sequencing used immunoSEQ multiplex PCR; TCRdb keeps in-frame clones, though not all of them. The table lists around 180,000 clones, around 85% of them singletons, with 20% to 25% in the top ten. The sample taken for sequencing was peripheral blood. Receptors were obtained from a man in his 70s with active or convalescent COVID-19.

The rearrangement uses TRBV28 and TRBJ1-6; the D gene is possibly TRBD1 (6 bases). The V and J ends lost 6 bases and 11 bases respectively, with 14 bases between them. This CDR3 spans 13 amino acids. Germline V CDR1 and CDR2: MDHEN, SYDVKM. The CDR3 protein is CASRKQGAPPLHF. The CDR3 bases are TGTGCCAGCAGGAAACAGGGAGCACCACCCCTCCACTTT.

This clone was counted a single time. As DNA, the CDR3 is TGTGCCAGCGCCCTCGGAGTAGAATCCGAGCAGTACTTC. Translated, it gives CASALGVESEQYF. This chain links TRBV9 with TRBJ2-7; D is ambiguous. Per the germline V gene, CDR1 is SGDLS and CDR2 is YYNGEE. V was trimmed by 7 bases and J by 6 bases, leaving 17 bases between them. The CDR3 is 13 amino acids. The full variable domain, its missing parts supplied by reference TRBV9 and TRBJ2-7, is DSGVTQTPKHLITATGQRVTLRCSPRSGDLSVYWYQQSLDQGLQFLIQYYNGEERAKGNILERFSAQQFPDLHSELNLSSLELGDSALYFCASALGVESEQYFGPGTRLTVT.

This CDR3 is CASSPILAGEHEQFF. The CDR3 nucleotides read TGTGCCAGCAGTCCGATCCTAGCGGGAGAGCACGAGCAGTTCTTC. The rearrangement links TRBV28 to TRBJ2-1; 10 nucleotides align to TRBD2. Germline V gene data show CDR1 as MDHEN and CDR2 as SYDVKM. V gave up 5 bases and J gave up 10 bases; unmatched junction bases: 11. This CDR3 has 15 amino acids.

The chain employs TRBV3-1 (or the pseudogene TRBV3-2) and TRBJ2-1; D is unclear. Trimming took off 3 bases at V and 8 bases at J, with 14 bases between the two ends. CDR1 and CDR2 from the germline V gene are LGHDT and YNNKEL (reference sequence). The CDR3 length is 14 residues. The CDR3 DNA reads TGTGCCAGCAGCCAGGGCGATCTCAGACATGAGCAGTTCTTC. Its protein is CASSQGDLRHEQFF.

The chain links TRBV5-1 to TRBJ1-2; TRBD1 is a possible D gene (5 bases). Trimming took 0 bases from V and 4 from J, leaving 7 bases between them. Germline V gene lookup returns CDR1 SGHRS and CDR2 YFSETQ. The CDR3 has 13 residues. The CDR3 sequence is CASSLVDTYGYTF. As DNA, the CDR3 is TGCGCCAGCAGCTTGGTGGACACCTATGGCTACACCTTC. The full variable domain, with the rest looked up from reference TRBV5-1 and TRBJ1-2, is KAGVTQTPRYLIKTRGQQVTLSCSPISGHRSVSWYQQTPGQGLQFLFEYFSETQRNKGNFPGRFSGRQFSNSRSEMNVSTLELGDSALYLCASSLVDTYGYTFGSGTRLTVV.

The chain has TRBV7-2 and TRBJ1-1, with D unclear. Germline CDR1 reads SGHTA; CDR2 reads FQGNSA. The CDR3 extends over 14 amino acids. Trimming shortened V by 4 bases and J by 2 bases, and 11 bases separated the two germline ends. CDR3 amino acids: CASSWGVLNTEAFF. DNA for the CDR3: TGTGCCAGCAGCTGGGGAGTCCTTAACACTGAAGCTTTCTTT.

In DNA, the CDR3 is TGTGCCAGCTGTAGGTATGGGGAGAACGAGCAGTACTTC. Its translation: CASCRYGENEQYF. The V call is TRBV11-2, the J call TRBJ2-7; tentative D call: TRBD2 (5 bases). CDR3 length: 13 residues. The germline V and J ends were trimmed by 8 bases and 5 bases, with 16 bases remaining between them. Germline CDR1 is SGHAT and CDR2 is FQNNGV.

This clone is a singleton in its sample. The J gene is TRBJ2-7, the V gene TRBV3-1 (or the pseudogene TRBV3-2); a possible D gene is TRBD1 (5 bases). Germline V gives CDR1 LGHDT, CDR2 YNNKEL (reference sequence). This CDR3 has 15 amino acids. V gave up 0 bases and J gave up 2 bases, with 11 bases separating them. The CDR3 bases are TGTGCCAGCAGCCAAGACCGGGTCAGGGCCTACGAGCAGTACTTC. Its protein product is CASSQDRVRAYEQYF.

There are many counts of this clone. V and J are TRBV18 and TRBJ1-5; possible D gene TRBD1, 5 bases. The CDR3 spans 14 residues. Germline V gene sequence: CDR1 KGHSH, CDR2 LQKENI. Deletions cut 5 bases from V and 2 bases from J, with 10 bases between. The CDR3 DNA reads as TGTGCCAGCTCAGGAGGGGCTCGCAATCAGCCCCAGCATTTT. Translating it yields CASSGGARNQPQHF.

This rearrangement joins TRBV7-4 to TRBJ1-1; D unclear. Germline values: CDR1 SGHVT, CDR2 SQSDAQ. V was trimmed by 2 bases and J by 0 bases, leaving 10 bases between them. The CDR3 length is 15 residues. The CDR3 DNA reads TGTGCCAGCAGCTTACCGGGGAGCATGAACACTGAAGCTTTCTTT. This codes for CASSLPGSMNTEAFF.

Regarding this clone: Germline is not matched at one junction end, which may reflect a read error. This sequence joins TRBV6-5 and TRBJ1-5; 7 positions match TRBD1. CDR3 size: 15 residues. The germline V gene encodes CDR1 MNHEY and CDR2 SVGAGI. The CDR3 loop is CASSNSGQINQPQHF. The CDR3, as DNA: TGTGCCAGCAGTAACTCGGGACAGATTAATCAGCCCCAGCATTTT.

The CDR3 reads CASSRRLAEGGGELFF. CDR3 DNA sequence: TGTGCCAGTAGTCGCAGACTAGCTGAGGGTGGCGGGGAGCTGTTTTTT. The chain recombines TRBV19 with TRBJ2-2; 7 bases are shared with TRBD2. The CDR3 consists of 16 residues. CDR1 is LNHDA and CDR2 is SQIVND in the germline V gene (reference sequence). The V segment lost 5 bases and the J segment 7 bases; nucleotides outside the gene matches: 13.

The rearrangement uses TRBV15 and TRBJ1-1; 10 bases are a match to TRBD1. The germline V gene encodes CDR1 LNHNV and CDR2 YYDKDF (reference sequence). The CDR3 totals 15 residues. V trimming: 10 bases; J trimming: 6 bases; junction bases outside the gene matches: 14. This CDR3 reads CAILATRQGAAEAFF. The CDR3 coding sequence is TGTGCCATCCTAGCCACTCGACAGGGGGCGGCTGAAGCTTTCTTT.

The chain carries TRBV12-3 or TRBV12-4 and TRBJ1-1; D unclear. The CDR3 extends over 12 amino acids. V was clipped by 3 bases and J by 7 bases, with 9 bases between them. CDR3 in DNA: TGTGCCAGCAGTTTGCAAAGAGGTGAAGCTTTCTTT. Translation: CASSLQRGEAFF.

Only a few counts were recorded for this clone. CDR3 bases: TGTGCCAGCAGCGTAGCTGGCGGGATTTCGGATCAGCCCCAGCATTTT. Translated, it gives CASSVAGGISDQPQHF. V gene TRBV9 combines with J gene TRBJ1-5; the D is unclear. Germline V CDR1 and CDR2: SGDLS, YYNGEE. The V end was cut by 0 bases, the J end by 5 bases, with 15 bases between. CDR3 length: 16 residues. Looking up the rest from reference TRBV9 and TRBJ1-5 gives the full variable domain: DSGVTQTPKHLITATGQRVTLRCSPRSGDLSVYWYQQSLDQGLQFLIQYYNGEERAKGNILERFSAQQFPDLHSELNLSSLELGDSALYFCASSVAGGISDQPQHFGDGTRLSIL.

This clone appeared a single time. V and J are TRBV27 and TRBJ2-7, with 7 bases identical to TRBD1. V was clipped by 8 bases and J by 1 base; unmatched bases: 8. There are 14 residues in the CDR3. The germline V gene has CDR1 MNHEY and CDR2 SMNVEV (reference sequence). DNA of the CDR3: TGTGCCAGCCGGTGGAGACAGGGTTCCTACGAGCAGTACTTC. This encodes CASRWRQGSYEQYF.

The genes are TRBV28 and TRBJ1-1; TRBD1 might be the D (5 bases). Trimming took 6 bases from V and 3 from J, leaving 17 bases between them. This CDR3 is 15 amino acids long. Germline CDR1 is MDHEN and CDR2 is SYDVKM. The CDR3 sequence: CASSQAAAGDTEAFF. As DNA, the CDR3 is TGTGCCAGCAGCCAGGCGGCAGCGGGGGACACTGAAGCTTTCTTT.

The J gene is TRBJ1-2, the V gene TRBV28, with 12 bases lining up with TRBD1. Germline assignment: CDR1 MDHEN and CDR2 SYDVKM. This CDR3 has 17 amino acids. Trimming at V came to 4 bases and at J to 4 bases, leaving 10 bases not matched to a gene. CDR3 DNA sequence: TGTGCCAGCAGTTCACCGGGACAGGGGGCGAATAGCTATGGCTACACCTTC. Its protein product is CASSSPGQGANSYGYTF.

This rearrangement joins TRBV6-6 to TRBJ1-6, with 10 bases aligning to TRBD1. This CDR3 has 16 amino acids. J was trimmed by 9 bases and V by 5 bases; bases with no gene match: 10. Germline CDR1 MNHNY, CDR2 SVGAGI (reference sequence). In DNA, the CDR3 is TGTGCCAGCAGTCCACGACAGGGGGCGCGAGGTTCACCCCTCCACTTT. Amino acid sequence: CASSPRQGARGSPLHF.

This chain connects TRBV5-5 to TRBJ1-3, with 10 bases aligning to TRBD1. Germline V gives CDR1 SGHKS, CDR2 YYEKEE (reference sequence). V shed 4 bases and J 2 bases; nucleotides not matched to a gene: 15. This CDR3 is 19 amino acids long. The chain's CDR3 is CASSQTPGTGVFTGNTIYF. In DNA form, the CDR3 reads TGTGCCAGCAGCCAAACTCCCGGGACAGGGGTATTTACTGGAAACACCATATATTTT.

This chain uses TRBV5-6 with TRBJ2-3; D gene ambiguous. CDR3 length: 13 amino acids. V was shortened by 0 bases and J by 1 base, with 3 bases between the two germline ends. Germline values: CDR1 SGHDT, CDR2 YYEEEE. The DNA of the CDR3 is TGTGCCAGCAGCTTGGCGGGCACAGATACGCAGTATTTT. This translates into CASSLAGTDTQYF.

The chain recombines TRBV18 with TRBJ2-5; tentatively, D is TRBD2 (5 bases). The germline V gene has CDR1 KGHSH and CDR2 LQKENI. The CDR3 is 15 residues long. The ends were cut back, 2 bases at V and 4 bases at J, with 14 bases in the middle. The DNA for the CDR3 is TGTGCCAGCTCACCAGGGGAGACGATTTCAGAGACCCAGTACTTC. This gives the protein CASSPGETISETQYF.